This T cell receptor beta chain is from a study of radiotherapy plus CTLA-4 blockade in lung cancer listed by TCRdb under 2018. Broadly, across the study: Objective responses were observed in 18% of enrolled patients, and disease control was achieved in around 30%.

General conclusions and limits of the study: After treatment with radiotherapy and ipilimumab, TCR clones that originated in tumors expanded in peripheral blood. The strongest predictors of response were reported to be early dynamic shifts in blood T cell clones along with a rise in serum interferon-beta following radiation.

The library relied on the immunoSEQ multiplex PCR assay. TCRdb holds this immuneACCESS table with in-frame rearrangements only. Some clones are missing; in checked studies, unresolved V genes explain under half, and the rest has no known cause. Counted in this sample were about 68,000 clones; around 79% of them appeared once. The ten largest clonotypes hold more than 8.5% of the sample. The study tested focal radiation therapy combined with CTLA-4 blockade (ipilimumab) in patients with chemo-refractory metastatic non-small-cell lung cancer. To note about this clone: The antigen it recognizes is unknown. Base-call qualities are not available, and no considerably larger clone is one nucleotide away.

The sequence was obtained from a human donor with non-small cell lung cancer who had a complete response to radiotherapy plus ipilimumab. Here the sequenced sample was peripheral blood, taken from a patient treated with radiotherapy plus ipilimumab.

In nucleotide form, the sequence is TGTGCCAGCAGCTACGACTCCCGGGGCACTGAAGCTTTCTTT. Its coded protein is CASSYDSRGTEAFF. The receptor chain draws on TRBV13 and TRBJ1-1; the D gene lacks a confident call. V and J lose 4 bases and 4 bases, and a span of 13 bases separates them. As encoded in the germline V gene (reference sequence), CDR1 is PRHDT while CDR2 is FYEKMQ. Its CDR3 holds 14 amino acids, cysteine through phenylalanine. Only the CDR3 region is kept as DNA, spanning 42 bases read in frame from base 1.